These 10 T cell receptor beta chains originate from one sample sequenced in a study of shared clonotypes between healthy human individuals. Measured with immunoSEQ multiplex PCR; TCRdb has only the in-frame clones, and not every one. The sample comprises roughly 2.2 million clones, 80% to 95% of which are singletons, and 0.37% rests with the top ten. The source material was naive CD4+ T cells from PBMCs. Sample subset: CD45RA+ positively selected. These receptors all come from a man between 18 and 35 years old in good health. Some clones in this sample may be carry-over from other donors' samples.

This clone appeared a few times. CDR3 in amino acids: CASSFGGIEAFF. The CDR3 region has the DNA TGTGCCAGCAGCTTCGGCGGGATTGAAGCTTTCTTT. The V call is TRBV7-9, the J call TRBJ1-1, with D unresolved. The V end was cut by 3 bases, the J end by 7 bases, with 9 bases between. The CDR3 is made up of 12 amino acids. The germline gives CDR1 SEHNR, CDR2 FQNEAQ (reference sequence).

The chain carries TRBV19 and TRBJ1-2, with 8 bases lining up with TRBD1. This CDR3 comprises 15 residues. V was clipped by 5 bases and J by 7 bases; unmatched bases: 12. Looked up from germline, CDR1 is LNHDA and CDR2 is SQIVND (reference sequence). CDR3 protein: CASSSPAGGSSGYTF. CDR3 DNA sequence: TGTGCCAGTAGTTCCCCCGCAGGGGGCAGTTCTGGCTACACCTTC.

The chain employs TRBV10-3 and TRBJ2-7, with D tentatively TRBD1 (6 bases). Germline CDR1 reads ENHRY; CDR2 reads SYGVKD. Trimming left V 6 bases short and J 0 bases short, with 12 bases between. The CDR3 spans 14 residues. The DNA of the CDR3 is TGTGCCATCAGAGAAAGGACAGACTCCTACGAGCAGTACTTC. It is translated as CAIRERTDSYEQYF.

The chain is built from TRBV5-1 and TRBJ1-2; no firm D call. This CDR3 region has 14 residues. Germline loops: CDR1 SGHRS, CDR2 YFSETQ. V gave up 1 base and J gave up 7 bases, with 14 bases separating them. The CDR3 DNA reads TGCGCCAGCAGCTTGTCCCCCGGGGTCCGTGGCTACACCTTC. This codes for CASSLSPGVRGYTF.

This CDR3 is CASSSPRVAGYEQYF. CDR3 bases: TGTGCCAGCAGTTCCCCTCGGGTGGCAGGCTACGAGCAGTACTTC. The gene calls are TRBV27 and TRBJ2-7; the D is unclear. Germline CDR1 MNHEY, CDR2 SMNVEV (reference sequence). The CDR3 totals 15 residues. Trimming removed 4 bases from V and 3 bases from J, with 16 bases in between.

CDR3 region: CASSFWVEGQPQHF. CDR3 bases: TGTGCCAGCAGCTTTTGGGTCGAGGGTCAGCCCCAGCATTTT. This chain uses TRBV5-6 with TRBJ1-5; D unclear. The CDR3 extends over 14 amino acids. The V and J ends lost 2 bases and 6 bases respectively, with 12 bases between them. Germline CDR1 and CDR2: SGHDT and YYEEEE. Complete variable domain (other parts from reference TRBV5-6 and TRBJ1-5): DAGVTQSPTHLIKTRGQQVTLRCSPKSGHDTVSWYQQALGQGPQFIFQYYEEEERQRGNFPDRFSGHQFPNYSSELNVNALLLGDSALYLCASSFWVEGQPQHFGDGTRLSIL.

The J gene is TRBJ1-2, the V gene TRBV5-1; weak D call: TRBD1 (6 bases). Trimming left V 4 bases short and J 8 bases short, with 18 bases between. The CDR3 sequence is 14 residues long. CDR1 SGHRS and CDR2 YFSETQ come from the germline V gene. CDR3 coding DNA: TGCGCCAGCAGCCTGGGACACCCCTTTGGGGGCTACACCTTC. This encodes CASSLGHPFGGYTF.

Concerning this clone itself: The sample has other DNA sequences that encode this CDR3 too. V gene TRBV5-1 combines with J gene TRBJ2-7; no clear D gene. The V gene lost 1 base and the J gene lost 3 bases, with 8 bases spanning the gap. The CDR3 totals 13 residues. Germline-derived CDR1 and CDR2 are SGHRS and YFSETQ. This CDR3 is CASSLLVGYEQYF. The CDR3 coding sequence is TGCGCCAGCAGCTTGCTTGTCGGCTACGAGCAGTACTTC.

The chain links TRBV6-1 to TRBJ1-2; D gene unclear. V lost 5 bases and J 3 bases, leaving 16 bases between the germline ends. CDR1 is MNHNS and CDR2 is SASEGT in the germline V gene. The CDR3 spans 15 residues. The CDR3 region is CASSPKLRADYGYTF. In nucleotides, the CDR3 is TGTGCCAGCAGTCCCAAGCTCCGGGCCGACTATGGCTACACCTTC.

Remarks on this clone: The sample carries other DNA sequences with the same CDR3. This rearrangement joins TRBV6-6 to TRBJ2-5, with D uncertain. The V end lost 2 bases, the J end lost 5 bases, and 3 bases lay between the germline ends. The CDR3 runs to 11 residues. Germline V gives CDR1 MNHNY, CDR2 SVGAGI (reference sequence). The CDR3 DNA follows: TGTGCCAGCAGTTACCTCGAGACCCAGTACTTC. It is translated as CASSYLETQYF.